Presented here are 21 T cell receptor beta chains from one specimen sequenced in a study of T cells in Graves' hyperthyroidism and ophthalmopathy. There were TCR beta CDR3 regions amplified from RNA transcripts. First-round RT-PCR targeting the TCR CDR3 was performed with the HTBI primer set. MiXCR was run by TCRdb on the multiplex PCR reads, yielding one entry per CDR3 protein. The data hold about 420,000 distinct CDR3 sequences, with approximately 14% observed a single time. Sample: blood. The receptors stem from a woman between 18 and 29 years old with Graves' hyperthyroidism.

The rearrangement uses TRBV3-1 and TRBJ1-5; D may be TRBD1 (5 bases). CDR3 length equals 15 residues. Germline CDR1 is LGHDT and CDR2 is YNNKEL (reference sequence). Trimming removed 1 base at V and 6 bases at J, with 13 bases between. CDR3: CASSQGIPGGQPQHF. CDR3 nucleotide sequence: TGTGCCAGCAGCCAAGGAATTCCGGGGGGTCAGCCCCAGCATTTT. The variable domain in full, with the rest retrieved from reference TRBV3-1 and TRBJ1-5, is DTAVSQTPKYLVTQMGNDKSIKCEQNLGHDTMYWYKQDSKKFLKIMFSYNNKELIINETVPNRFSPKSPDKAHLNLHINSLELGDSAVYFCASSQGIPGGQPQHFGDGTRLSIL.

This clonotype has ten or more counts. This chain uses TRBV10-3 with TRBJ2-1; no firm D call. The germline V gene has CDR1 ENHRY and CDR2 SYGVKD. Trimming pared 3 bases from V and 2 bases from J, leaving 2 bases between. The CDR3 spans 12 residues. The CDR3 coding sequence is TGTGCCATCAGTGACACCTACAATGAGCAGTTCTTC. This translates into CAISDTYNEQFF.

The sample holds many counts of this clonotype. This chain links TRBV20-1 with TRBJ2-7; D not certain. Germline V CDR1 and CDR2: DFQATT, SNEGSKA (reference sequence). CDR3 length equals 11 residues. Between the trimmed V and J ends, which lost 7 bases and 5 bases, there was a span of 12 bases. CDR3 sequence reads: CSGSSGDEQYF. The CDR3 DNA follows: TGCAGTGGGTCAAGTGGGGACGAGCAGTACTTC.

This clonotype was detected once. This rearrangement joins TRBV20-1 to TRBJ1-5; weak D call: TRBD1 (5 bases). Germline CDR1 is DFQATT and CDR2 is SNEGSKA (reference sequence). The CDR3 loop spans 14 amino acids. Between the trimmed V and J ends, which lost 0 bases and 2 bases, there was a span of 8 bases. The CDR3 DNA is TGCAGTGCTAGAGATCTCAGGGGCAATCAGCCCCAGCATTTT. Amino acid sequence: CSARDLRGNQPQHF.

This clonotype was counted at least ten times. CDR3 protein: CSGVGLTSTDTQYF. DNA of the CDR3: TGCAGCGGCGTAGGGCTCACTAGCACAGATACGCAGTATTTT. J is TRBJ2-3 and V is TRBV20-1; D ambiguous. The CDR3 runs 14 residues. The germline V gene encodes CDR1 DFQATT and CDR2 SNEGSKA (reference sequence).

This clonotype was found many times. The chain uses TRBV28 and TRBJ2-7; 8 bases line up with TRBD1. CDR1 and CDR2 from the germline V gene are MDHEN and SYDVKM. This CDR3 region has 16 residues. With V trimmed by 4 bases and J by 7 bases, 15 bases remained unmatched. CDR3 DNA sequence: TGTGCCAGCAGTTCACCAGGACAGGGCGATCGACTAGAGCAGTACTTC. Protein product: CASSSPGQGDRLEQYF. The full variable domain, in which reference TRBV28 and TRBJ2-7 provide the parts outside the CDR3, is DVKVTQSSRYLVKRTGEKVFLECVQDMDHENMFWYRQDPGLGLRLIYFSYDVKMKEKGDIPEGYSVSREKKERFSLILESASTNQTSMYLCASSSPGQGDRLEQYFGPGTRLTVT.

This clonotype was recorded many times. The rearrangement uses TRBV20-1 and TRBJ2-5; 8 nucleotides line up with TRBD1. Germline V lookup: CDR1 DFQATT, CDR2 SNEGSKA (reference sequence). CDR3 length: 14 amino acids. J gave up 5 bases and V 5 bases, and 10 bases lay outside the gene matches. CDR3 nucleotide sequence: TGCAGTGCTGGAAGGAGACAGGGGAGGGAGACCCAGTACTTC. It encodes CSAGRRQGRETQYF.

This clonotype has at least ten counts. This rearrangement joins TRBV28 to TRBJ2-7; the D gene could be TRBD1 or TRBD2 (5 bases each). With 5 bases removed from V and 4 bases from J, the gap between germline ends came to 18 bases. The length of the CDR3 is 15 residues. Germline values: CDR1 MDHEN, CDR2 SYDVKM. CDR3 nucleotides: TGTGCCAGCAGTCCAGCCCCGGGGCCCCCTTACGAGCAGTACTTC. Translation: CASSPAPGPPYEQYF.

This clonotype was seen repeatedly, ten times or more. The chain carries TRBV4-3 and TRBJ1-2; D is unclear. The CDR3 has 14 residues. V shed 0 bases and J shed 4 bases, with 9 bases lying between them. Germline lookup yields CDR1 LGHNA and CDR2 YSLEER. The CDR3 nucleotides are TGCGCCAGCAGCCAAGAGGATGGTTCCTATGGCTACACCTTC. It encodes CASSQEDGSYGYTF.

This CDR3 is CASSYLAGGAKNIQYF. CDR3 bases: TGTGCCAGCAGTTACTTGGCGGGAGGTGCCAAAAACATTCAGTACTTC. The chain is built from TRBV6-5 and TRBJ2-4; 8 bases agree with TRBD2. The junction had 3 bases not matched to a gene; V was cut back by 1 base and J by 1 base. Germline V lookup: CDR1 MNHEY, CDR2 SVGAGI. The CDR3 totals 16 residues.

The chain employs TRBV4-1 and TRBJ2-5; unclear D gene. The V and J ends lost 1 base and 2 bases respectively, with 17 bases between them. CDR3 length equals 17 residues. Germline CDR1 reads MGHRA; CDR2 reads YSYEKL. The CDR3 coding sequence is TGCGCCAGCAGCCAAGGGTGGGCCACAGCAAAACAAGAGACCCAGTACTTC. Amino acids: CASSQGWATAKQETQYF.

This clonotype was seen ten or more times. The CDR3 DNA reads as TGTGCCAGCTCATCAGGACTAGCGGGCACAGATACGCAGTATTTT. Amino acid sequence: CASSSGLAGTDTQYF. This rearrangement joins TRBV18 to TRBJ2-3; 10 bases line up with TRBD2. Germline V gives CDR1 KGHSH, CDR2 LQKENI. The CDR3 length is 15 residues. Unmatched junction bases numbered 3, after V lost 5 bases and J lost 1 base.

This clonotype showed up just a few times. The rearrangement uses TRBV19 and TRBJ2-2, with 7 bases that match TRBD1. Germline assignment: CDR1 LNHDA and CDR2 SQIVND (reference sequence). With V trimmed by 9 bases and J by 8 bases, 9 bases remained unmatched. This CDR3 contains 13 residues. CDR3 DNA sequence: TGTGCCAGCCATTCAGGGGGTGCAGGGGAGCTGTTTTTT. Its translation: CASHSGGAGELFF.

In its sample, this clonotype was seen a few times. The gene calls are TRBV6-8 and TRBJ1-1, with TRBD1 matching over 8 bases. Trimming removed 8 bases from V and 6 bases from J; junction bases left unmatched: 8. CDR1 and CDR2 from the germline V gene are MNHGY and SAAAGT. The CDR3 length is 13 residues. CDR3 sequence reads: CASGQTGVPEAFF. The DNA of the CDR3 is TGTGCCAGCGGGCAGACAGGGGTACCTGAAGCTTTCTTT.

This clonotype was found a few times. The chain combines TRBV7-6 with TRBJ2-1; 7 positions match TRBD1. CDR3 length: 16 residues. CDR1 and CDR2 from the germline V gene are SGHVS and FNYEAQ. J lost 2 bases, V lost 4 bases, and 8 bases had no gene match. The CDR3 sequence is CASSSRGGKTYNEQFF. The DNA for the CDR3 is TGTGCCAGCAGCTCTAGAGGGGGCAAAACCTACAATGAGCAGTTCTTC.

This clonotype appeared many times. The genes are TRBV3-1 and TRBJ1-1; D is unresolved. V was trimmed by 0 bases and J by 1 base, leaving 9 bases between them. The CDR3 contains 15 residues. Per the germline V gene, CDR1 is LGHDT and CDR2 is YNNKEL (reference sequence). The CDR3 spells CASSQEAGRNTEAFF. CDR3 bases: TGTGCCAGCAGCCAAGAGGCTGGGAGGAACACTGAAGCTTTCTTT.

The V and J genes are TRBV2 and TRBJ1-2; D is unresolved. Trimming took off 1 base at V and 7 bases at J, with 7 bases between the two ends. CDR3 length: 12 residues. Germline values: CDR1 SNHLY, CDR2 FYNNEI. In DNA, the CDR3 is TGTGCCAGCAGTGAAGGCTTTCCTGGCTACACCTTC. It translates to CASSEGFPGYTF.

The chain has TRBV7-3 and TRBJ2-1, with TRBD2 identical over 8 bases. CDR3 length: 16 amino acids. Germline V gives CDR1 SGHTA, CDR2 FQGTGA. V trimming: 10 bases; J trimming: 1 base; junction bases outside the gene matches: 12. The chain's CDR3 is CATSLAGGASYNEQFF. The CDR3 DNA sequence: TGTGCCACTTCCCTAGCGGGCGGGGCTTCCTACAATGAGCAGTTCTTC.

This clonotype was counted at least ten times. The V gene is TRBV9, the J gene TRBJ1-1, with TRBD1 as a possible D gene (5 bases). Trimming took 0 bases from V and 4 from J, leaving 13 bases between them. Germline CDR1 and CDR2: SGDLS and YYNGEE. The CDR3 spans 15 residues. The CDR3 DNA sequence: TGTGCCAGCAGCGTAGGGGCGGTGGGGGTCACTGAAGCTTTCTTT. The encoded protein is CASSVGAVGVTEAFF.

This clonotype was detected ten times or more. This rearrangement joins TRBV18 to TRBJ1-4, with 10 bases fitting TRBD1. V gave up 7 bases and J gave up 8 bases; unmatched junction bases: 16. The germline V gene has CDR1 KGHSH and CDR2 LQKENI. The CDR3 length is 17 residues. The DNA for the CDR3 is TGTGCCAGCTTCCCGGGGGACAGGGGCACCTCCAACGAAAAACTGTTTTTT. It is translated as CASFPGDRGTSNEKLFF.

V gene TRBV4-2 combines with J gene TRBJ2-2, with a weak D call TRBD2 (5 bases). Germline CDR1 is LGHNA and CDR2 is YNFKEQ. Between the trimmed V and J ends, which lost 1 base and 4 bases, there was a span of 16 bases. This CDR3 comprises 17 residues. The CDR3 is CASSQGGGGLITGELFF. For the CDR3, the DNA is TGTGCCAGCAGCCAAGGAGGCGGAGGCCTTATCACCGGGGAGCTGTTTTTT.